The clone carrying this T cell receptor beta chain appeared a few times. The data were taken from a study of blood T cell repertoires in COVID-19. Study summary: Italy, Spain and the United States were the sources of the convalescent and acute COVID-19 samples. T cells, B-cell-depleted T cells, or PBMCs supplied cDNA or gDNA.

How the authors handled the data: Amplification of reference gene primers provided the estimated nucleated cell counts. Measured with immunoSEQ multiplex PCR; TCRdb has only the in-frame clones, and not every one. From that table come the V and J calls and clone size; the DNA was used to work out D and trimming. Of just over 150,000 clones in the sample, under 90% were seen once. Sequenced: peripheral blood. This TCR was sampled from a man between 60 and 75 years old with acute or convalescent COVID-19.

CDR3: CASSVRQGMDSPLHF. CDR3 nucleotide sequence: TGTGCCAGCAGCGTACGGCAGGGCATGGATTCACCCCTCCACTTT. The chain couples TRBV9 to TRBJ1-6; tentative D call: TRBD1 (5 bases). V was pared by 1 base and J by 8 bases, with 13 bases between. The CDR3 is 15 amino acids. Germline-derived CDR1 and CDR2 are SGDLS and YYNGEE.